The T cell receptor (beta chain) under discussion was sequenced for a study of cytomegalovirus exposure and HLA in healthy donors. Broader study findings: V segments that were indistinguishable, TRBV6-2 and TRBV6-3 among them, were omitted from analysis. Only CMV serostatus was available as immune exposure information. About 90% or about 30% of the time was how often most TCR beta V segments were productive, according to an earlier analysis.

The CDR3 consists of 15 residues. CDR1 is SNHLY, CDR2 FYNNEI, per germline. Trimming stripped 6 bases from V and 6 bases from J, with 17 bases between. For this clone: Its specificity is not known.

PCR used 60 Vbeta primers and 13 Jbeta primers. TCRdb keeps only in-frame clones here, not all; method: immunoSEQ multiplex PCR. The sample consists of more than 100,000 clones, approximately 80% of them appearing once. This sequence was found in a human donor in good health. The specimen was PBMCs. The chain carries TRBV2 and TRBJ2-2; D perhaps matches TRBD1 (5 bases). The CDR3 sequence is CASSEPRANAGELFF. In DNA, the CDR3 is TGTGCCAGCAGCGAGCCCAGGGCTAACGCCGGGGAGCTGTTTTTT.